This entry is about one T cell receptor (beta chain). Its specific antigen is unknown. No quality values exist for individual bases; no much larger clone is one base distant. These data come from a study of cytomegalovirus exposure and HLA in healthy donors (dated by TCRdb to 2015 to 2018). About the full investigation: In an earlier analysis of fewer than 750 of the donors, 250 to 350 Gb of sequence data and 117 million unique TCR beta sequences from about 180 million T cells were reported. Typing coverage varied by locus: roughly 629-640 donors for A, B, C, DRB1 and DQB1; roughly 500 for DQA1; approximately 610 for DPA1; approximately 450 for DPB1. Of the approximately 400 genotyped donors, over 65% fell in the genetic ancestry cluster associated with self-reported Caucasian donors. The study combined high-throughput TCR immunosequencing, statistical association of individual TCRs with disease status, and machine learning to predict cytomegalovirus infection status. The study profiled the T cell repertoires of under 850 subjects by immunosequencing and related them to cytomegalovirus serostatus. The later analysis used no new phenotypic data to find candidate immune exposures, relying instead on TCR beta sequences and their occurrence across donors. Donor age, sex, ethnicity and CMV serostatus were compiled together with the repertoire data. On average, about 200,000 unique TCR beta nucleotide sequences were sequenced per donor among about 400 genotyped donors of the cohort, with about 17% of those sequences being non-productive. Roughly 300 gigabases of sequencing data and approximately 93 million unique TCR sequences were included in an early release covering about 620 HLA-typed donors. Every discovery cohort repertoire had been produced on one sequencing platform. Roughly five DR-DQ haplotypes were treated as single units for association and clustering because of strong linkage in the cohort. The study aimed to test whether signatures of past pathogen exposure could be identified by cataloging public T cell receptors. An earlier analysis of more than 450 of the donors used high-throughput TCR beta sequencing to judge whether each TCR beta V gene segment behaved as functional or pseudogenic. In a later genetic analysis, genome-wide SNP genotypes for about three fifths of the roughly 670 donors were used, and that subset was treated as a discovery cohort. A separate validation cohort of 100 to 150 different subjects was used in addition to the 666-subject first cohort. Both class I and class II loci were covered by HLA typing, at four-digit resolution. To study patterns of TCR occurrence, a later analysis re-analyzed previously published TCR beta repertoires from 500 to 850 donors and added high-resolution HLA genotyping. Overall results and qualifications from the work: In a later analysis, 15,000 to 20,000 TCR beta sequences were associated with specific HLA alleles at a false discovery rate of 0.05. For the cohort, immune exposure information was limited to CMV serostatus. In vitro tests confirmed that three of the cytomegalovirus-associated TCR beta chains recognize cytomegalovirus antigens. The cohort was sequenced for TCR beta chains only, and without alpha or paired-chain data the features that could be detected were limited. The authors suggested that the approach could potentially be extended to other disease states and immunological phenotypes. Sequencing depth was assumed to be roughly uniform across donors in the presence/absence analyses, though that assumption may not hold. Because counts were too low, more than 15 rarely observed V segments, including chromosome 9 orphons, were left out of the earlier analysis of about 620 of the donors. A further reported finding was that TCR beta sequences accurately predicted the HLA-A and HLA-B alleles for most subjects in the first cohort. In an earlier analysis of 450 to 750 of the donors, most TCR beta V segments appeared in productive rearrangements about 90% or about 30% of the time, broadly matching IMGT annotations. Most TCR sequences were seen in very few donors, while some public TCRs were found in many individuals. According to a later analysis, TCR association rates differed among HLA loci, with DRB1 alleles showing the most associated TCRs and HLA-C alleles showing the fewest. In a later genetic analysis, a missense DCLRE1C variant was associated with V-gene and J-gene trimming of TCR beta chains, and the association was replicated in an independent cohort. Compared with equally common non-associated chains, HLA-associated TCR beta chains in a later analysis were more clonally expanded and had lower generation probabilities. The sequencing pipeline was judged likely to have produced a cluster of highly shared sequence variants as a technical artifact. When HLA alleles, especially DR and DQ, strongly co-occurred, attributing TCR associations to individual alleles was difficult. A later analysis found that most CMV-associated TCR beta chains appeared HLA-restricted, with HLA associations seemingly driven largely by CMV exposure. According to a later genetic analysis, donors in an Asian-associated ancestry cluster had fewer N-insertions in productive TCRs than the approximately 630-donor mean. A total of 150 or so TCR beta chains were listed by the study as associated with cytomegalovirus. Several of the top co-occurrence clusters appeared to be linked to parvovirus B19, influenza, CMV and Epstein-Barr virus, according to a later analysis. Because HLA typing was missing for some donors at each locus, association tests included only the typed subset. Correlated functional status among segregating V segments might reflect linkage disequilibrium, but an unknown experimental factor could not be ruled out. Because the 87-base-pair reads could not distinguish some IMGT-functional V segments, including TRBV6-2 and TRBV6-3, those segments were excluded. The classifier was reported to diagnose cytomegalovirus status with high specificity and sensitivity in both the original cohort and the validation cohort.

CDR1 MNHEY and CDR2 SVGAGI are derived from the germline V gene. The V and J ends are trimmed by 0 bases and 3 bases, leaving 8 bases between them. Counted from cysteine to phenylalanine, this CDR3 has 15 amino acids. The DNA shown is the 45-base CDR3, in frame from base 1. Library prep was done by the immunoSEQ multiplex PCR assay. The multiplex PCR relied on a mix of 60 forward primers for TCR Vbeta segments and 13 reverse primers for TCR Jbeta segments. The CDR3 region of rearranged TCR beta genes was amplified from genomic DNA by a multiplex PCR assay. On the Illumina HiSeq System, the amplified TCR beta libraries were sequenced as 87-base-pair reads. For the original study's pipeline: Across the 600 to 700 repertoires, a later analysis counted approximately 83 million unique TCR beta chains, roughly 11 million of which were shared by at least two donors. Raw reads were error-corrected and collapsed into unique sequences by a nearest-neighbor algorithm in which closely related sequences were merged to remove PCR and sequencing errors. CDR3 sequences were aligned to IMGT reference sequences to assign V, D and J gene segments. For a sequence to be retained, a match of at least six nucleotides was required to both a V gene segment and a J gene segment. A rearrangement counted as productive if the CDR3 had no stop codons and remained in frame with V and J, and every other rearrangement counted as non-productive. CDR3 was defined by IMGT convention, running from the second conserved V-encoded cysteine to the conserved J-encoded phenylalanine. The earlier analysis of 587 of the donors excluded sequences that lacked an unambiguous match to a single V gene segment. An earlier analysis of several hundred of the donors called V segments functional above 56.7% productive rearrangements and segregating when the between-donor standard deviation exceeded 5%. A statistical classification framework was built to diagnose cytomegalovirus status from the catalog of TCR beta chain sequences. A later analysis assigned V and J genes by comparing TCR nucleotide sequences with IMGT/GENE-DB human TR gene sequences. A later analysis assigned CDR3 sequences and most-parsimonious VDJ recombination scenarios with the TCRdist pipeline. In a later analysis, every TCR beta chain was defined by the combination of its CDR3 amino acid sequence and its V-gene family, and reads without a unique V-gene family were dropped. In a later analysis, several hundred highly shared, low-generation-probability nucleotide sequences were removed to address suspected cross-contamination and a sequencing artifact. In a later analysis, a clonal expansion index was calculated for each public chain from normalized within-repertoire ranks of inferred template counts. In a later analysis, generation probabilities were computed using a VDJ recombination model fitted to out-of-frame rearrangements, and the results were checked against IGoR. In a later analysis, hypergeometric tests were used to score TCR-TCR, TCR-HLA and TCR-CMV co-occurrence, with a repertoire-size bias correction applied to TCR pairs. A later analysis estimated false discovery rates by permuting HLA or CMV assignments 20 times. A later analysis grouped co-occurring TCRs with DBSCAN, adding TCRdist sequence similarity when clustering within HLA-allele-positive subsets. Co-occurrence clustering excluded repertoires with fewer than 30,000 or more than 120,000 public chains, plus five with anomalous nucleotide sharing. The immuneACCESS repertoire file appears here via TCRdb, limited to in-frame rearrangements. These files lack a portion of the clones; in checked studies, under half of the deficit traces to unresolved V genes, and the cause of the others is not known. Clone size and the V and J calls come from that table; the DNA yielded D and trimming. This sample comprises some 150,000 clones, approximately 82% of them detected only once. The ten largest clonotypes hold 1.5% to 2% of the sample.

The cohort was made up of approximately 670 healthy bone marrow donors. All cohort members were sampled while nominally healthy, although unrecorded immune exposures were likely present. The donor tested CMV seronegative, placing the donor among the 300 to 400 seronegative members of the cohort. A peripheral blood sample was collected from each donor, and TCR beta sequencing was performed on peripheral blood mononuclear cells. Genomic DNA was extracted from the blood cell samples with the Qiagen DNeasy Blood Extraction Kit. Here the chain combines TRBV6-5 and TRBJ1-4; the D gene is perhaps TRBD1, from 6 matching bases. Sequenced input: PBMCs. The sequence derives from a woman aged 40 to 49 in good health and CMV-seronegative. The bases are TGTGCCAGCAGTTACTCGACAGGCCCTAATGAAAAACTGTTTTTT. It translates to CASSYSTGPNEKLFF.